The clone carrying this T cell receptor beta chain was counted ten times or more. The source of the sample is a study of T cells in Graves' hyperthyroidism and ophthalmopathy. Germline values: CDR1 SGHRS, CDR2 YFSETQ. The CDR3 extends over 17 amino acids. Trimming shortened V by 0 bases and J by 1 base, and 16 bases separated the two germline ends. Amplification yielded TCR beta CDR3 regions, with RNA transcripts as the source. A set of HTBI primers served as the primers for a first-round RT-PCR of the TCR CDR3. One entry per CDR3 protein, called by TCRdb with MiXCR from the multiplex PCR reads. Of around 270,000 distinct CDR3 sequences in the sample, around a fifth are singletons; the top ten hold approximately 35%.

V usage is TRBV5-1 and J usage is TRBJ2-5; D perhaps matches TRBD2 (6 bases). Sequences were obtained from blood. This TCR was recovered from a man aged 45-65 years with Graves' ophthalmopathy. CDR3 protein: CASSLGLAEGFQETQYF. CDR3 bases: TGCGCCAGCAGCTTGGGTCTTGCGGAGGGGTTCCAAGAGACCCAGTACTTC.